A single sample gave rise to the 12 T cell receptor beta chains below, sequenced in a study of CD8+ T cells in alopecia areata. The authors extracted RNA and reverse transcribed it into cDNA as the sequencing template. The method was immunoSEQ multiplex PCR; TCRdb's version includes in-frame clones alone and lacks a portion of them. The sample holds about 200,000 clones, 35% to 45% seen once. Treatment: oral pan-JAK inhibitor, 5-10 mg twice daily. This sample comprised CD4+ T cells sorted from blood, obtained around week 31, from a patient treated with tofacitinib. These receptors were collected from a human donor with alopecia areata.

The chain has TRBV30 and TRBJ2-1; perhaps TRBD2 as D (5 bases). The germline V and J ends were trimmed by 3 bases and 5 bases, with 14 bases remaining between them. The CDR3 is made up of 14 amino acids. Germline V gene sequence: CDR1 GTSNPN, CDR2 SVGIG (reference sequence). CDR3 nucleotides: TGTGCCTGGAGGGACTTCTCGTCCCACAATGAGCAGTTCTTC. Translation: CAWRDFSSHNEQFF.

The V call is TRBV30, the J call TRBJ1-5; D possibly corresponds to TRBD1 (5 bases). CDR3 length equals 12 residues. The V gene lost 4 bases and the J gene lost 3 bases, with 7 bases spanning the gap. Germline V gene data show CDR1 as GTSNPN and CDR2 as SVGIG (reference sequence). CDR3 amino acids: CAWTRDNQPQHF. The CDR3 DNA reads TGTGCCTGGACCAGGGACAATCAGCCCCAGCATTTT.

This clone was seen only a few times. This chain links TRBV6-1 with TRBJ2-7, with no clear D. This CDR3 has 14 residues. The germline V gene has CDR1 MNHNS and CDR2 SASEGT. The V gene lost 7 bases and the J gene lost 2 bases, with 15 bases spanning the gap. This CDR3 reads CASNALWTAYEQYF. The CDR3 nucleotides are TGTGCCAGCAACGCTCTTTGGACGGCCTACGAGCAGTACTTC.

In its sample, this clone was seen a few times. The chain uses TRBV2 and TRBJ2-7; D is tentatively TRBD1 or TRBD2 (7 bases each). The ends were cut back, 3 bases at V and 3 bases at J, with 18 bases in the middle. The CDR3 extends over 16 amino acids. CDR1 is SNHLY, CDR2 FYNNEI, per germline. The chain's CDR3 is CASSDNGQGDYYEQYF. Here the CDR3 DNA reads TGTGCCAGCAGTGATAACGGTCAGGGGGACTACTACGAGCAGTACTTC.

The chain is built from TRBV9 and TRBJ1-4, with 7 bases matching TRBD1. Trimming at V came to 0 bases and at J to 7 bases, leaving 6 bases not matched to a gene. Germline values: CDR1 SGDLS, CDR2 YYNGEE. CDR3 length equals 15 residues. CDR3 amino acids: CASSVGQGEIEKLFF. The DNA of the CDR3 is TGTGCCAGCAGCGTAGGACAGGGTGAGATTGAAAAACTGTTTTTT.

V gene TRBV18 combines with J gene TRBJ1-1; 7 bases are a match to TRBD1. Trimming took 3 bases from V and 11 from J; bases not matched to a gene: 9. CDR3 length: 13 amino acids. The germline CDR1 and CDR2 sequences are KGHSH and LQKENI. The DNA of the CDR3 is TGTGCCAGCTCACCCGCACAGGGGTTTGGGGCTTTCTTT. Translated, it gives CASSPAQGFGAFF.

The chain employs TRBV5-1 and TRBJ2-1; 7 bases map to TRBD2. This CDR3 contains 14 residues. In germline, CDR1 is SGHRS, CDR2 YFSETQ. The trim removed 3 bases at V and 15 bases at J, leaving 15 bases unmatched. For the CDR3, the DNA is TGCGCCAGCAGCTCCTCGCGGGAGTTAAACCGGCCGTTCTTC. Translation gives CASSSSRELNRPFF.

This clone was seen more than once but under ten times. The J gene is TRBJ2-5, the V gene TRBV5-1; D uncertain. The CDR3 spans 12 residues. V lost 3 bases, J lost 5 bases, and 8 bases lay in between. Germline V lookup: CDR1 SGHRS, CDR2 YFSETQ. This CDR3 is CASSWTRETQYF. As DNA, the CDR3 is TGCGCCAGCAGCTGGACCCGGGAGACCCAGTACTTC.

The table lists this clone with a count of one. Other DNA sequences in this specimen translate into the identical CDR3. V gene TRBV30 combines with J gene TRBJ1-5, with 7 bases lining up with TRBD1. The V gene's germline CDR1 is GTSNPN and CDR2 SVGIG (reference sequence). The CDR3 has 13 residues. With 2 bases clipped from V and 4 bases from J, the junction kept 2 bases outside the gene matches. In nucleotides, the CDR3 is TGTGCCTGGAGTTCAGGGGGGAATCAGCCCCAGCATTTT. Amino acids: CAWSSGGNQPQHF.

In its sample, this clone was seen a few times. This chain connects TRBV5-1 to TRBJ2-3; 8 bases are a match to TRBD2. Germline CDR1 SGHRS, CDR2 YFSETQ. The CDR3 consists of 15 residues. The J segment lost 5 bases and the V segment lost 0 bases, leaving 5 bases of the junction unmatched. CDR3 DNA: TGCGCCAGCAGCTTGGCGGGAGGGCCAGGAGATACGCAGTATTTT. Translated, it gives CASSLAGGPGDTQYF.

In this sample, this clone turned up a few times. J is TRBJ1-5 and V is TRBV30; D ambiguous. CDR1 GTSNPN and CDR2 SVGIG come from the germline V gene (reference sequence). Trimming took 2 bases from V and 3 from J, leaving 8 bases between them. CDR3 length: 13 amino acids. CDR3: CAWSMTPNQPQHF. DNA for the CDR3: TGTGCCTGGAGTATGACCCCCAATCAGCCCCAGCATTTT.

This clone was seen many times. J is TRBJ1-1 and V is TRBV10-3; D call uncertain. Germline V gene sequence: CDR1 ENHRY, CDR2 SYGVKD. The CDR3 spans 12 residues. V lost 7 bases and J 1 base, leaving 7 bases between the germline ends. CDR3 DNA sequence: TGTGCCATCAAGCATGCGAACACTGAAGCTTTCTTT. Protein product: CAIKHANTEAFF.